Each of the 7 T cell receptor beta chains below was sequenced from the same sample in a study of monozygotic twins with inflammatory bowel disease. Each CDR3 protein gets one entry in TCRdb, which reprocessed the 5' RACE reads and gives no DNA. Its table records 200,000 to 250,000 distinct CDR3 sequences. Input material: blood. The receptors shown here come from a human donor with ulcerative colitis or Crohn's disease, or a healthy co-twin of an affected twin (not recorded which).

The rearrangement joins TRBV5-1 to TRBJ1-2; TCRdb's D gene call, TRBD1, goes unchecked for lack of DNA. CDR1 and CDR2 (germline): SGHRS, YFSETQ. This CDR3 is 13 amino acids long. The CDR3 loop reads CASSDRGIYGYTF.

The rearrangement joins TRBV29-1 to TRBJ2-1; TCRdb lists TRBD2, though no DNA is available to test this call. The CDR3 is 14 amino acids. Germline V gene lookup returns CDR1 SQVTM and CDR2 ANQGSEA. This CDR3 reads CSVEYRAPYNEQFF.

The chain couples TRBV10-3 to TRBJ2-7. The CDR3 loop spans 15 amino acids. Germline lookup yields CDR1 ENHRY and CDR2 SYGVKD. CDR3 sequence: CAISVSMVRSYEQYF.

The chain recombines TRBV7-2 with TRBJ1-5. Germline V gene sequence: CDR1 SGHTA, CDR2 FQGNSA. This CDR3 comprises 13 residues. CDR3 protein: CASSPGPYQPQHF.

V is TRBV5-1 and J is TRBJ1-3. The germline V gene has CDR1 SGHRS and CDR2 YFSETQ. The CDR3 has 13 residues. The CDR3 here is CASRGASGNTIYF.

The CDR3 region is CASSHGTPAKNIQYF. This chain uses TRBV3-1 with TRBJ2-4; no DNA is available, so the TRBD1 call from TCRdb remains unchecked. Germline lookup yields CDR1 LGHDT and CDR2 YNNKEL (reference sequence). CDR3 size: 15 residues.

The genes are TRBV5-1 and TRBJ1-3. CDR1 and CDR2 from the germline V gene are SGHRS and YFSETQ. CDR3 length equals 16 residues. CDR3 residues: CASSLGPAAGGNTIYF.